This T cell receptor beta chain was obtained from a study of blood T cell repertoires in COVID-19. Repertoires were generated with immunoSEQ multiplex PCR, while TCRdb's copy carries only in-frame clones and drops some. Here the sample spans approximately 300,000 clones, about 85% being singletons. Donors in Cohort 3 counted as recovered after two negative PCRs, clearance, or symptom resolution. Trimming left V 5 bases short and J 4 bases short, with 6 bases between. This CDR3 has 12 amino acids. This TCR derives from a woman in her twenties or thirties who had recovered from COVID-19. Sample: PBMCs or T cells enriched from blood (not recorded which). This chain connects TRBV12-3 or TRBV12-4 to TRBJ1-3; D remains ambiguous. The CDR3 protein is CASSEGGNTIYF. The CDR3 DNA reads as TGTGCCAGCAGTGAGGGAGGAAACACCATATATTTT.